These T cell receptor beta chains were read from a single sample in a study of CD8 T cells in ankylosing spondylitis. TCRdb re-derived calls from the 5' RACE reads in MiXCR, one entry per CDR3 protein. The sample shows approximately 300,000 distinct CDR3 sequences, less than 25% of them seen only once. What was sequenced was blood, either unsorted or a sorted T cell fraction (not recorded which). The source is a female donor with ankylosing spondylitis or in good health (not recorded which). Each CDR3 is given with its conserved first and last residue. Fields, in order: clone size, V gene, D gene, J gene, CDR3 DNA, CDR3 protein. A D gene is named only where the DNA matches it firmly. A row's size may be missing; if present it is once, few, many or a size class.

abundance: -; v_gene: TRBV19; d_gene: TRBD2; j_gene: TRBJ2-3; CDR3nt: TGTGCCAGTAGTGGGCTAGCGGGAGTAAAAGATACGCAGTATTTT; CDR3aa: CASSGLAGVKDTQYF
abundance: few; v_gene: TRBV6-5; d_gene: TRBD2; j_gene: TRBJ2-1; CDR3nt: TGTGCCAGCAGTTACTCCACTAGCGGGAGTATCGATGAGCAGTTCTTC; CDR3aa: CASSYSTSGSIDEQFF
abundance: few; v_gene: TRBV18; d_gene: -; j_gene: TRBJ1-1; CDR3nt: TGTGCCAGCTCACCTAACAGTTTTTACACTGAAGCTTTCTTT; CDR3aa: CASSPNSFYTEAFF
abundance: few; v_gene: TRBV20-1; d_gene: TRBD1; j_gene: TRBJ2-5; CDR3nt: TGCAGTGCAACATCCACAGGGGTGGGAGAGACCCAGTACTTC; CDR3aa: CSATSTGVGETQYF
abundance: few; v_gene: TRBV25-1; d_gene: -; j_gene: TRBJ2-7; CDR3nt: TGTGCCAGCAGAGCAGTGCACGAGCAGTACTTC; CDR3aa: CASRAVHEQYF
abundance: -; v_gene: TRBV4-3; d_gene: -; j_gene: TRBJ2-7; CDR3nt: TGCGCCAGCAGCCAAGACCCCAACTCCCCCTACGAGCAGTACTTC; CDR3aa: CASSQDPNSPYEQYF
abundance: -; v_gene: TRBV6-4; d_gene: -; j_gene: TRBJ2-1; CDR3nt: TGTGCCAGCAGTGACGAGTTCCGGAGCTCCTACAATGAGCAGTTCTTC; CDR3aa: CASSDEFRSSYNEQFF
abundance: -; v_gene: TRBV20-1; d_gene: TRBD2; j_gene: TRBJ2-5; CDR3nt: TGCAGTGCCCTCTTTGGAGCGGGAGAGCCAGAGACCCAGTACTTC; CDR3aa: CSALFGAGEPETQYF
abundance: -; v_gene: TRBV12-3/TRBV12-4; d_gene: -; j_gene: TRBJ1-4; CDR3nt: TGTGCCAGCAGCCGGAGGGGGGGGAATGAAAAACTGTTTTTT; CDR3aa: CASSRRGGNEKLFF
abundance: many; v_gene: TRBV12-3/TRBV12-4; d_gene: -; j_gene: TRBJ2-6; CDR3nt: TGTGCCAGCAAGGACTCTGGGGCCAACGTCCTGACTTTC; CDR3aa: CASKDSGANVLTF
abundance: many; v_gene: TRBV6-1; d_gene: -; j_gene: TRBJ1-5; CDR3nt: TGTGCCAGCAGCGGAACAGCCAATCAGCCCCAGCATTTT; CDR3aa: CASSGTANQPQHF
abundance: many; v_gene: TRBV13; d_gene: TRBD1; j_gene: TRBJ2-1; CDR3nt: TGTGCCAGCAGCATGCCGGGACAGGGGATAGTGCGTACAAATGAGCAGTTCTTC; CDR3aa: CASSMPGQGIVRTNEQFF
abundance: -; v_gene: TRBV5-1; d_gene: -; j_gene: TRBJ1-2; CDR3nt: TGCGCCAGCAGCCTGGGATTGGTTGGTTTGGATGGCTACACCTTC; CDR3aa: CASSLGLVGLDGYTF
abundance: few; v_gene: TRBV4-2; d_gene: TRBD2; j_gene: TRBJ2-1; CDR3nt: TGTGCCAGCAGCCAAGCCCTCCTTAGTAGCGGGATTAGCAATGAGCAGTTCTTC; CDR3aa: CASSQALLSSGISNEQFF